Listed below are T cell receptor beta chains from one sample, sequenced in a study of cytomegalovirus exposure and HLA in healthy donors. This table comes from immunoSEQ multiplex PCR, and its TCRdb copy is limited to in-frame clones, with some not included. Counted here are 200,000 to 250,000 clones, about 70% occurring once; the ten biggest clones make up about 2.5%. Sequencing was carried out using PBMCs. These receptors were obtained from a man between 40 and 49 years old in good health and CMV-seropositive. CDR3s include the opening cysteine and the closing phenylalanine or tryptophan. D genes are given only for firm matches. Clone size is given for some rows only: seen once, a few or many times, or a class if the clone is expanded.

TRBD1	-	TRBV2	TRBJ1-5	TGTGCCGGTAGTCTCGGGACAGAAGTAAATCAGCCCCAGCATTTT	CAGSLGTEVNQPQHF
-	-	TRBV7-9	TRBJ2-7	TGTGCCAGCAGCCGGAGCGAGCACGAGCAGTACTTC	CASSRSEHEQYF
-	once	TRBV6-1	TRBJ2-5	TGTGCCAGCAGTCGGAGACTCCAAGAGACCCAGTACTTC	CASSRRLQETQYF
-	-	TRBV7-8	TRBJ2-7	TGTGCCAGCAGACCCCCCCCTACGGGGATGTGGTACGAGCAGTACTTC	CASRPPPTGMWYEQYF
-	-	TRBV28	TRBJ2-7	TGTGCCAGCAGTTTAGCCAGCTACGAGCAGTACTTC	CASSLASYEQYF
TRBD1	-	TRBV10-2	TRBJ2-5	TGCGCCAGCAGTGAGCTACAGGGGGCGGAGACCCAGTACTTC	CASSELQGAETQYF
TRBD1	-	TRBV9	TRBJ1-2	TGTGCCAGCAGCGTTGGGACAGGGAACTATGGCTACACCTTC	CASSVGTGNYGYTF
-	-	TRBV4-1	TRBJ1-1	TGCGCCAGCAGCCAGATTGACCGAGGGAACACTGAAGCTTTCTTT	CASSQIDRGNTEAFF
-	-	TRBV4-1	TRBJ1-2	TGCGCCAGCAGCCAAGATTTGAGCGAGAACTATGGCTACACCTTC	CASSQDLSENYGYTF
TRBD1	-	TRBV18	TRBJ1-4	TGTGCCAGCTCAACCCAGGGGGCAGGCGAAAAACTGTTTTTT	CASSTQGAGEKLFF
TRBD1	-	TRBV7-3	TRBJ1-6	TGTGCCAGCAGCCCCTCGACAGGGGAGTGGGCACCCCTCCACTTT	CASSPSTGEWAPLHF
-	-	TRBV9	TRBJ1-2	TGTGCCAGCAGCAGAACAGGGACGGGGTACTATGGCTACACCTTC	CASSRTGTGYYGYTF
TRBD1	-	TRBV10-2	TRBJ1-2	TGCGCCAGCACGACAGGGGGCGTCGACTATGGCTACACCTTC	CASTTGGVDYGYTF
-	-	TRBV29-1	TRBJ1-1	TGCAGCATTTCCAGGGTGACCACTGAAGCTTTCTTT	CSISRVTTEAFF
-	-	TRBV18	TRBJ2-3	TGTGCCAGCTCAGTAGCGGGCACAGATACGCAGTATTTT	CASSVAGTDTQYF
-	-	TRBV25-1	TRBJ1-1	TGTGCCAGCAGTAATCGGTTCACTGAAGCTTTCTTT	CASSNRFTEAFF
TRBD1	-	TRBV9	TRBJ2-1	TGTGCCAGCAGCGAAAGAGGGGACAGCTCCTACAATGAGCAGTTCTTC	CASSERGDSSYNEQFF
-	-	TRBV7-9	TRBJ1-3	TGTGCCAGCAGCCCACCGGGGGGAAGGAGAAACACCATATATTTT	CASSPPGGRRNTIYF
TRBD2	-	TRBV19	TRBJ2-3	TGTGCCAGTAGTTTTCTAGCGGGCCCTAGCACAGATACGCAGTATTTT	CASSFLAGPSTDTQYF
-	-	TRBV7-2	TRBJ1-1	TGTGCCAGCAGCTTAGTTGTGGCTGGGAACACTGAAGCTTTCTTT	CASSLVVAGNTEAFF
-	once	TRBV7-8	TRBJ2-7	TGTGCCAGCAGCTCTCTACCAGGGCGATACGAGCAGTACTTC	CASSSLPGRYEQYF
-	-	TRBV11-2	TRBJ1-2	TGTGCCAGCAGCTTAGGTCCACTCGACTATGGCTACACCTTC	CASSLGPLDYGYTF
TRBD1	few	TRBV2	TRBJ1-5	TGTGCCAGTTTAAGGGACAGAAATAGCAATCAGCCCCAGCATTTT	CASLRDRNSNQPQHF
TRBD2	-	TRBV5-4	TRBJ2-3	TGTGCCAGCAGCTGGGGGGGCCTAGCGGGGGGGATGGATACGCAGTATTTT	CASSWGGLAGGMDTQYF
TRBD2	few	TRBV6-5	TRBJ2-7	TGTGCCAGCAACAGAGCGGGACTAGCTTACGAGCAGTACTTC	CASNRAGLAYEQYF
-	-	TRBV4-1	TRBJ1-6	TGCGCCAGCAGCCAAGAAACCCCGGTGGATTCACCCCTCCACTTT	CASSQETPVDSPLHF
-	-	TRBV5-1	TRBJ1-6	TGCGCCAGCAGCTTGGAGCACAGGATGGGGTATAATTCACCCCTCCACTTT	CASSLEHRMGYNSPLHF
-	-	TRBV11-2	TRBJ1-5	TGTGCCAGCAGCTTAGTACCCAGGAGGGGAATGGGAAATCAGCCCCAGCATTTT	CASSLVPRRGMGNQPQHF
TRBD1	-	TRBV27	TRBJ1-1	TGTGCCAGCAGTCCGGACCGGGACAGAAGTGAAGCTTTCTTT	CASSPDRDRSEAFF
-	-	TRBV20-1	TRBJ2-5	TGCAGTGCTGGGCTAGGGGGGGGATACTTC	CSAGLGGGYF
TRBD1	-	TRBV29-1	TRBJ1-1	TGCAGCGCTCACAGGGGTTCGGAAGCTTTCTTT	CSAHRGSEAFF
TRBD1	-	TRBV6-5	TRBJ2-1	TGTGCCAGCAGTAACTACTACAGGGGCTACAATGAGCAGTTCTTC	CASSNYYRGYNEQFF
-	-	TRBV7-2	TRBJ1-2	TGTGCCAGCAGCTCCGAAGTCCAGGTGATTAACTATGGCTACACCTTC	CASSSEVQVINYGYTF
-	few	TRBV18	TRBJ1-2	TGTGCCAGCTCACCACCAACGCGGCAGGGGTCAGGCTACACCTTC	CASSPPTRQGSGYTF